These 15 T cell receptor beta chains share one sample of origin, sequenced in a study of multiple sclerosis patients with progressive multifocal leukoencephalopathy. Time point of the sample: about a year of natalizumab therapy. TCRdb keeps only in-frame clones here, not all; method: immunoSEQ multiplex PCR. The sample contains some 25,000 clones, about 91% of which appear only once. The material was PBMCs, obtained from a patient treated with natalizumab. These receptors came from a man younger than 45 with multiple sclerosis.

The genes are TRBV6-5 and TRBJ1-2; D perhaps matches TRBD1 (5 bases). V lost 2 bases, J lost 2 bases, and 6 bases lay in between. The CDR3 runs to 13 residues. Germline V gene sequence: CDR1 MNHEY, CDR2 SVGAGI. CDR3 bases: TGTGCCAGCAGTTACGCAGGGAACTATGGCTACACCTTC. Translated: CASSYAGNYGYTF.

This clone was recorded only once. CDR3 region: CASSARDRAADTQYF. CDR3 sequence (DNA): TGTGCCAGCAGCGCCCGGGACAGGGCCGCAGATACGCAGTATTTT. This chain connects TRBV9 to TRBJ2-3, with 9 bases identical to TRBD1. The CDR3 covers 15 residues. Germline assignment: CDR1 SGDLS and CDR2 YYNGEE. J was trimmed by 4 bases and V by 3 bases; bases with no gene match: 6.

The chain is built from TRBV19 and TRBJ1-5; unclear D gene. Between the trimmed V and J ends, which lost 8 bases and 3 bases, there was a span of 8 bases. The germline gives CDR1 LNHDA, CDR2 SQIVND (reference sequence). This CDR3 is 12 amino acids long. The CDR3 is CASSRINQPQHF. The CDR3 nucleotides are TGTGCCAGTTCACGGATCAATCAGCCCCAGCATTTT.

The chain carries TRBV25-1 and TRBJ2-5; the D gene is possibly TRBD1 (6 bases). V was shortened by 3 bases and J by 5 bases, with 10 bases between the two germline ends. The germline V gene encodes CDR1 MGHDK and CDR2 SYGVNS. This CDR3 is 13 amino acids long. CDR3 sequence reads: CASSDGGTETQYF. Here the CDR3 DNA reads TGTGCCAGCAGTGATGGGGGCACGGAGACCCAGTACTTC.

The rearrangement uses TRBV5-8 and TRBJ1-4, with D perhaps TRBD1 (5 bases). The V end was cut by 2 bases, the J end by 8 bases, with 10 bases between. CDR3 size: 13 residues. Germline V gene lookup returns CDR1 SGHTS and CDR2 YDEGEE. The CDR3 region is CASSFPQGEKLFF. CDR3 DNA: TGTGCCAGCAGCTTTCCCCAGGGAGAAAAACTGTTTTTT.

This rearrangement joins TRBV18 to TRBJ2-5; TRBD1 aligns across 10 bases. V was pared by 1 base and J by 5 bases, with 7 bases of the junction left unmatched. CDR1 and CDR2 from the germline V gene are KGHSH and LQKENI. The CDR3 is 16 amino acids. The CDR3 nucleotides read TGTGCCAGCTCACCACTAGCCGGGACAGGGGCCGAGACCCAGTACTTC. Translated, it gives CASSPLAGTGAETQYF.

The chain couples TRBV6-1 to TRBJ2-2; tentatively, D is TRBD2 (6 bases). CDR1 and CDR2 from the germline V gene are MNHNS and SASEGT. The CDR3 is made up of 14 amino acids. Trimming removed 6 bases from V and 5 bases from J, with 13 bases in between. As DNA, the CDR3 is TGTGCCAGCAGGTGGGAGGCGAGGACCGGGGAGCTGTTTTTT. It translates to CASRWEARTGELFF.

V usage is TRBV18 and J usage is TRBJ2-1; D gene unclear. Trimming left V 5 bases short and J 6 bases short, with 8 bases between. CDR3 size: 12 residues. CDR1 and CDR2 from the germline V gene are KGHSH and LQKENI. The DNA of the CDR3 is TGTGCCAGCTCATCGACGGCCAATGAGCAGTTCTTC. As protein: CASSSTANEQFF.

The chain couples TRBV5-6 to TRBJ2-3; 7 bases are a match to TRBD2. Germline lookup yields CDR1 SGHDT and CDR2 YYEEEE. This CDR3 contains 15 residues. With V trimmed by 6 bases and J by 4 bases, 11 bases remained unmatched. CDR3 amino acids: CASMGGDPEADTQYF. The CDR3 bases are TGTGCCAGCATGGGGGGGGACCCTGAGGCAGATACGCAGTATTTT.

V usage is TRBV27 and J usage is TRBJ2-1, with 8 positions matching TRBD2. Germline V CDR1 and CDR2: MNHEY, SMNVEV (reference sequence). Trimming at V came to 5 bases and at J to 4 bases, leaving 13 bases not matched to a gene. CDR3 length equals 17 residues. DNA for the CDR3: TGTGCCAGCAGTCACCGGGGGGGAACCATTGATTACAATGAGCAGTTCTTC. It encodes CASSHRGGTIDYNEQFF.

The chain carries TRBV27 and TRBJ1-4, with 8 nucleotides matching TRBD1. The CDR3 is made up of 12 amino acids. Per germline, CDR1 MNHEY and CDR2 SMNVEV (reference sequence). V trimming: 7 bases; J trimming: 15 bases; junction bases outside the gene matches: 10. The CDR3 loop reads CASKTAGGIMFF. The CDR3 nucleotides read TGTGCCAGCAAAACGGCAGGGGGCATAATGTTTTTT.

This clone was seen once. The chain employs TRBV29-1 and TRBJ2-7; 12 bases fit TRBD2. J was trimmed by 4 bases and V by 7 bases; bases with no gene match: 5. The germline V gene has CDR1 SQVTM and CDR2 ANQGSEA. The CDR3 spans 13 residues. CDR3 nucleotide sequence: TGCAGCGCTCTGACTAGCGGGAGTTACGAGCAGTACTTC. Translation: CSALTSGSYEQYF.

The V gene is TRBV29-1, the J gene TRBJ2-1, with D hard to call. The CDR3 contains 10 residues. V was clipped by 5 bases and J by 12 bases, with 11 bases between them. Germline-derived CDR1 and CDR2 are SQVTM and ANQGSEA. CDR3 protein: CSVKGSGQFF. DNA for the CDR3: TGCAGCGTTAAAGGATCGGGGCAGTTCTTC.

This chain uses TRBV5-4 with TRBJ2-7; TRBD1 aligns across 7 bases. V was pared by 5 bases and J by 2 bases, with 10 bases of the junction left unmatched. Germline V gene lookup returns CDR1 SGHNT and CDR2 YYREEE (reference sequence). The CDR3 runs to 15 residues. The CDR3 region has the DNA TGTGCCAGCAGGCCCTATACAGGGGTTCCCTACGAGCAGTACTTC. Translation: CASRPYTGVPYEQYF.

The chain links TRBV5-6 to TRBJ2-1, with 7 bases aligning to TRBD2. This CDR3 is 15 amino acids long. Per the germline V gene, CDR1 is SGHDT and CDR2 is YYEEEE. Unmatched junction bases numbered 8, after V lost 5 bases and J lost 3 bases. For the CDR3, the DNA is TGTGCCAGCAGTTCGAGGGAGGGGAGCTACAATGAGCAGTTCTTC. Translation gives CASSSREGSYNEQFF.